This T cell receptor (beta chain) was identified during a study of response to subunit inactivated influenza vaccine. This CDR3 has 18 amino acids. Trimming at V came to 7 bases and at J to 0 bases, leaving 14 bases not matched to a gene. Germline CDR1 is MDHEN and CDR2 is SYDVKM. Study conclusions and caveats: Every seasonal influenza vaccination brings in few new T cells, the authors suggested.

TCRdb recomputed calls from the RT-PCR reads with MiXCR, one row per CDR3 protein. The sample has around 490,000 distinct CDR3 sequences; roughly 8.2% are singletons. This clonotype was detected many times. The antigen is unknown. This chain uses TRBV28 with TRBJ2-4; 8 nucleotides match TRBD2. The sequence was obtained from a man aged 50 to 69 who received an inactivated influenza vaccine. Here the sequenced sample was PBMCs from blood, taken about 24 months after vaccination. CDR3 protein: CASTTALADSLAKNIQYF. CDR3 in DNA: TGTGCCAGCACTACTGCACTAGCGGACAGCCTAGCCAAAAACATTCAGTACTTC.